The entry below describes one T cell receptor (beta chain). The CDR3 end is not reached by the read, which stops 3 residues before it; the germline J gene fills it in. The sample comes from a study of Tregs in tolerant kidney transplant recipients. This CDR3 is 12 amino acids long. Germline V gene lookup returns CDR1 MNHEY and CDR2 SVGEGT. V was trimmed by 8 bases and J by 5 bases, leaving 9 bases between them. Measured with immunoSEQ multiplex PCR; TCRdb has only the in-frame clones, and not every one. This sample's table reports 30,000 or so clones. Unstimulated regulatory T cells (CD4+CD25+CD127-), CD4+CD25- non-regulatory cells, CD4 and CD8 cells were FACS-sorted from thawed PBMCs.

The sequenced sample was CD8+ T cells from blood, obtained before the transplant. The chain carries TRBV6-2 or TRBV6-3 and TRBJ1-4; the D is unclear. The TCR originated in a human donor who received a combined kidney and bone marrow transplant. This CDR3 reads CASGSQNEKLFF. Incomplete CDR3 DNA: TGTGCCAGCGGATCACAGAATGAAAAA.